This T cell receptor (beta chain) was found in a study of T cells in Graves' hyperthyroidism and ophthalmopathy. The TCR beta CDR3 regions underwent amplification using RNA transcripts as the source. With the HTBI primer set, the TCR CDR3 went through a first round of RT-PCR. TCRdb analysed the multiplex PCR reads with MiXCR anew, one entry per CDR3 protein. The repertoire holds hundreds of thousands of distinct CDR3 sequences, with around 13% as singletons. The diagnoses drew upon clinical symptoms, serum thyroxine and TRAb, thyroid ultrasound and orbital computed tomography. This CDR3 has 14 amino acids. V shed 5 bases and J shed 2 bases, with 13 bases lying between them. Germline lookup yields CDR1 LGHDT and CDR2 YNNKEL (reference sequence). This clonotype was counted ten times or more.

V is TRBV3-1 and J is TRBJ2-7; TRBD1 or TRBD2 may be the D gene (5 bases each). The sequence was obtained from a woman aged 50 to 60 with Graves' ophthalmopathy. Specimen: blood. Written as DNA, the CDR3 is TGTGCCAGCAGCGTAAGGGACGGCACCTACGAGCAGTACTTC. As protein: CASSVRDGTYEQYF.